This T cell receptor (beta chain) is drawn from a study of T-cell reconstitution after alpha-beta-depleted transplantation in children. Construction of the TCRbeta library involved unique molecular identifiers. Each CDR3 protein gets one entry after TCRdb re-called the PCR reads with MiXCR. The repertoire holds approximately 350,000 distinct CDR3 sequences, with 15% to 20% as singletons. For this clonotype: Antigen specificity is unknown.

Germline values: CDR1 SGHRS, CDR2 YFSETQ. CDR3 size: 18 residues. Trimming took 0 bases from V and 1 from J, leaving 16 bases between them. Study-level results: Approximately two months post-transplant, alpha-beta T cells reportedly originated from several hundred expanded graft clones. Most T-cell counts and diversity one year after the transplant came from T cells that were newly produced.

The source is a male patient under 10 years old who had a stem cell transplant for acute lymphoblastic leukemia, so the T cells may come from the graft donor. The input for sequencing was PBMCs, mostly from graft donor cells, taken 360 days after TCRalphabeta/CD19-depleted stem cell transplant. J is TRBJ2-2 and V is TRBV5-1, with D possibly being TRBD1 or TRBD2 (5 bases each). The CDR3 here is CASSLGGSLYMNTGELFF. DNA of the CDR3: TGCGCCAGCAGCTTGGGGGGGTCCCTTTACATGAACACCGGGGAGCTGTTTTTT.